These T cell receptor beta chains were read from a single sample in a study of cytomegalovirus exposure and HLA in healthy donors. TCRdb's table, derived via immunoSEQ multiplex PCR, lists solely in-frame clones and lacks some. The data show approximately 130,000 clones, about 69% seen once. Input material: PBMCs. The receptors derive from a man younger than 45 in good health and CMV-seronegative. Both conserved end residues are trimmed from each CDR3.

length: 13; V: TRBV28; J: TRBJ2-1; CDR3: ASSSPGTGSNEQF
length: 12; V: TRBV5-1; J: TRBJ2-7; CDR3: ASSLERSTYEQY
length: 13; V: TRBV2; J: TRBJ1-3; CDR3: ASSPTGGSGNTIY
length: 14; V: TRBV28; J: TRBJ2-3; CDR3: ASSLRQGAPTDTQY
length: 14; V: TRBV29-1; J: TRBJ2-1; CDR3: SVSPPGQGYFNEQF
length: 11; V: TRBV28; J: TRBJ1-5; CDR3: ASSRDNNQPQH
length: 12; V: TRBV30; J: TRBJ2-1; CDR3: AWKLAGDSTRGF
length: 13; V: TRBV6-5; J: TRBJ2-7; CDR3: ASTLGGANSYEQY
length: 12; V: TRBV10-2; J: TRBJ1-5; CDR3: ASTSTGMNQPQH
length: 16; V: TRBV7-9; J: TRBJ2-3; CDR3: ASSLRGYDPGKGDTQY
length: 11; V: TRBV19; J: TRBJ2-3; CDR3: ASSIRRGDTQY
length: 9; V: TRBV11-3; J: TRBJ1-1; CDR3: ASSRGGRAF
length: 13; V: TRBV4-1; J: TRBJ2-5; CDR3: ASSGLAGPWETQY
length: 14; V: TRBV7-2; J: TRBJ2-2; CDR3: ASSLLAGGQNGELF
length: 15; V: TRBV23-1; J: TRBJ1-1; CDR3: ASSLRGTPFKSIEAF
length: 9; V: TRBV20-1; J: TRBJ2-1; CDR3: SGASDNEQF
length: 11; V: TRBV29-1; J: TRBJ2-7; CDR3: SVGGGSSHEQY
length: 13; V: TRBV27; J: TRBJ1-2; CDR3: ASSSGHDRNYGYT
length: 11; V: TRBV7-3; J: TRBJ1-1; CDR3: ASSWGGGTEAF
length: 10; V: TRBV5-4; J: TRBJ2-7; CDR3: ASSGTSYEQY
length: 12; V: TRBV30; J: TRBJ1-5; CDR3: AWRSGVSNQPQH
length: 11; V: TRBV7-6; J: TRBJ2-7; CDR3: ASSLDTSSEQY
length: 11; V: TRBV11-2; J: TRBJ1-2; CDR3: ASSPGQIYGYT
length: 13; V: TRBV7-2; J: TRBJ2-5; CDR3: ASSPSGGGQETQY
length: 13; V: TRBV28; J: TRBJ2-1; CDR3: ASRGGQGLQYEQF
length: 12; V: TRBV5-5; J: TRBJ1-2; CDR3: ASSAARGVRGYT
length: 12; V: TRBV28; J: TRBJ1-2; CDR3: ASRLQGANYGYT
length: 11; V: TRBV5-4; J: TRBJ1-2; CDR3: ASSLGVNYGYT
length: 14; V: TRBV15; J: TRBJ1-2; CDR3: ATSRDGGTFTHGYT
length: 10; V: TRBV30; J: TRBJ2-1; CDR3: AWSVSSNEQF
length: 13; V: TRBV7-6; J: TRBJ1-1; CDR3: ASSLDPNRITEAF
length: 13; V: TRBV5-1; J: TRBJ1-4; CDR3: ASSLQAATNEKLF
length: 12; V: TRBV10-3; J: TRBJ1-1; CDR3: AIKTTTENTEAF
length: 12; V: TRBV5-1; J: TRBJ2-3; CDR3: ASSIGGYTDTQY
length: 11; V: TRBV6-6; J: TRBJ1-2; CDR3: ASRSGQGYGYT
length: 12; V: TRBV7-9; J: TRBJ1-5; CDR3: ASSSEGDSQPQH
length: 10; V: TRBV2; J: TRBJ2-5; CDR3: ASRGQGETQY
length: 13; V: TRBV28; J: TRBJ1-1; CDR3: ASSAGQGAQTEAF
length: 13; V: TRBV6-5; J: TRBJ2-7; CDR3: ASQITGYSSYEQY
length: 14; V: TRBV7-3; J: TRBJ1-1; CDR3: ASSLGGSTGPTEAF
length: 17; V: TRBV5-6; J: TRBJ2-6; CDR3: ASSLNLLALSSGANVLT
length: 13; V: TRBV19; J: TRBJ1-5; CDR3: ASRRGQQTNQPQH
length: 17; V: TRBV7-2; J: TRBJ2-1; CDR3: ASSLVPGTSGGAFNEQF
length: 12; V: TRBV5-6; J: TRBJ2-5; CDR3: ASTPGQPQETQY
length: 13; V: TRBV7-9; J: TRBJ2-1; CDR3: ASSLLPGLASEQF
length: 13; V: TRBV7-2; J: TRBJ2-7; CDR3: ASSPVGVETYEQY